These 27 T cell receptor beta chains share one sample of origin, sequenced in a study of tumor and adjacent non-tumor tissue in lung cancer. The template was RNA from unsorted bulk tissue. The normal lung tissue was taken more than 3 cm from the tumor edge. A modified ARM-PCR protocol with three rounds of nested PCR amplified TCRbeta. Each CDR3 protein is one row after TCRdb ran MiXCR on the multiplex PCR reads. The sample carries about 67,000 distinct CDR3 sequences, 65% to 80% recorded once. The sample comprised distant non-tumor lung tissue. The receptors were gathered from a man aged 55 to 69 with non-small cell lung cancer.

Regarding this clonotype: One end of the junction does not line up with germline, which may come from a read error. J is TRBJ2-3 and V is TRBV11-3; D remains unclear. This CDR3 has 16 residues. CDR1 and CDR2 (germline): SGHNT, YENEEA. The CDR3, as DNA: TGTGCCAGCAGTTCCGAGTTAGCAGATAGCACAGATACGGAGTATTTT. It codes for CASSSELADSTDTEYF. Combining the CDR3 with reference TRBV11-3 and TRBJ2-3 gives the whole variable domain EAGVVQSPRYKIIEKKQPVAFWCNPISGHNTLYWYLQNLGQGPELLIRYENEEAVDDSQLPKDRFSAERLKGVDSTLKIQPAELGDSAVYLCASSSELADSTDTEYFGPGTRLTVL.

This clonotype was counted once. This may be a read error: a much more frequent sequence differs by one nucleotide. The chain combines TRBV28 with TRBJ2-3, with 11 bases that match TRBD2. The CDR3 has 16 amino acids. The ends lost 3 bases at V and 6 bases at J; junction bases unmatched: 8. Germline V gene lookup returns CDR1 MDHEN and CDR2 SYDVKM. CDR3 sequence: CASSFGSSGRLDTQYF. The CDR3 coding sequence is TGTGCCAGCAGTTTCGGGTCTAGCGGGAGGCTGGATACGCAGTATTTT.

The chain uses TRBV6-5 and TRBJ2-7; 7 bases align to TRBD2. This CDR3 comprises 15 residues. Germline values: CDR1 MNHEY, CDR2 SVGAGI. The trim removed 0 bases at V and 6 bases at J, leaving 8 bases unmatched. CDR3 DNA sequence: TGTGCCAGCAGTTACTCGAGGCGGGGGATGGTCGAGCAGTACTTC. This gives the protein CASSYSRRGMVEQYF.

By its share, this clonotype is medium-sized. The chain joins TRBV6-6 to TRBJ2-7; D tentatively fits TRBD1 or TRBD2 (6 bases each). In germline, CDR1 is MNHNY, CDR2 SVGAGI (reference sequence). Trimming left V 7 bases short and J 4 bases short, with 11 bases between. The CDR3 sequence is 12 residues long. For the CDR3, the DNA is TGTGCCAGCATGGAGGGGGGATACGAGCAGTACTTC. Protein sequence: CASMEGGYEQYF.

This clonotype turned up a few times. A read error may explain this, as a much larger clone is one base away. This rearrangement joins TRBV28 to TRBJ1-6; 7 bases align to TRBD1. Germline CDR1 and CDR2: MDHEN and SYDVKM. The CDR3 is made up of 12 amino acids. This chain's CDR3 is CASGFPDRSLHF. The CDR3 DNA is TGTGCCAGCGGTTTTCCGGACAGGTCCCTCCACTTT.

On this clonotype itself: A much more abundant neighbour one base away suggests this may be a read error. The genes are TRBV7-8 and TRBJ1-5; 8 nucleotides line up with TRBD1. Losses at the gene ends were 5 bases for V and 3 bases for J; bases not matched to a gene: 6. The CDR3 covers 15 residues. CDR1 SGHVS and CDR2 FQNEAQ come from the germline V gene. In DNA form, the CDR3 reads TGTGCCAGCAGCAGGACAGGGAAATACAATCAGCCCCAGCATTTT. Its protein is CASSRTGKYNQPQHF.

For this clonotype: Without the conserved terminal phenylalanine or tryptophan, this CDR3 likely stems from a read error. V gene TRBV11-1 combines with J gene TRBJ2-3; D is possibly TRBD1 (5 bases). This CDR3 is 16 amino acids long. CDR1 is SGHAT and CDR2 is FQDESV in the germline V gene (reference sequence). V gave up 4 bases and J gave up 0 bases, with 14 bases separating them. The CDR3 nucleotides read TGTGCCAGCAGCTCAGGGCTAATAGATAGCACAGATACGCAGTATCTT. Translating gives CASSSGLIDSTDTQYL.

As to this clonotype: A much bigger clone sits one base away, suggesting this may be a read error. V usage is TRBV20-1 and J usage is TRBJ2-2; D perhaps matches TRBD1 (5 bases). With 1 base removed from V and 2 bases from J, the gap between germline ends came to 17 bases. This CDR3 comprises 17 residues. Germline V gives CDR1 DFQATT, CDR2 SNEGSKA (reference sequence). In nucleotides, the CDR3 is TGCAGTGCTAGAGCCCTGGACACCTCCTGTAACACCGGGGAGCTGTTTTTT. Its protein product is CSARALDTSCNTGELFF.

This clonotype occurred many times. The rearrangement links TRBV6-2 or TRBV6-3 to TRBJ1-5; a weak D match, TRBD1 (5 bases). This CDR3 spans 14 amino acids. From germline, CDR1 is MNHEY and CDR2 SVGEGT. Between the trimmed V and J ends, which lost 6 bases and 2 bases, there was a span of 11 bases. In nucleotides, the CDR3 is TGTGCCAGCAGGGGGGACTTAGGCAATCAGCCCCAGCATTTT. This translates into CASRGDLGNQPQHF.

With respect to this clonotype: Possible read error: a much larger clone is one base away. As the CDR3 is not closed by the conserved phenylalanine or tryptophan, this likely results from a read error. The chain joins TRBV6-5 to TRBJ2-7; 7 bases map to TRBD2. The ends lost 2 bases at V and 2 bases at J; junction bases unmatched: 15. Germline CDR1 and CDR2: MNHEY and SVGAGI. The CDR3 is 18 amino acids. The CDR3, as DNA: TGTGCCAGCAGTTACGCTGCTAGCGGATACTCCTCACCCTACGAGCAGTACTTA. It encodes CASSYAASGYSSPYEQYL.

With respect to this clonotype: The junction departs from germline at one end; a sequencing error may be responsible. The chain uses TRBV20-1 and TRBJ2-5, with unresolved D. Germline CDR1 is DFQATT and CDR2 is SNEGSKA (reference sequence). The CDR3 runs 14 residues. The CDR3 bases are TGCAATGCTAGTGCCAAAGGACCAACGGATACCCAGTACTTC. Amino acids: CNASAKGPTDTQYF.

Turning to this clonotype: The junction does not match germline at one end; this may be a read error. The rearrangement uses TRBV6-5 and TRBJ1-1; weak D call: TRBD1 (6 bases). Germline V gene lookup returns CDR1 MNHEY and CDR2 SVGAGI. CDR3 length: 14 amino acids. The CDR3 loop reads CASSTAQGRSEAFF. The CDR3 nucleotides read TGTGCCAGCAGTACCGCCCAGGGGAGGAGTGAAGCATTCTTT.

The rearrangement links TRBV6-1 to TRBJ1-2; 7 bases agree with TRBD1. Germline V gene lookup returns CDR1 MNHNS and CDR2 SASEGT. This CDR3 comprises 15 residues. Trimming took 5 bases from V and 3 from J; bases not matched to a gene: 9. The CDR3 nucleotides read TGTGCCAGCAGTCTAACCGGGACAGAGTACTATGGCTACACCTTC. The encoded protein is CASSLTGTEYYGYTF.

In this sample, this clonotype turned up once. The chain is built from TRBV28 and TRBJ2-7; the D gene is possibly TRBD2 (6 bases). The CDR3 sequence is 15 residues long. CDR1 is MDHEN, CDR2 SYDVKM, per germline. The V end was cut by 4 bases, the J end by 7 bases, with 20 bases between. CDR3 DNA sequence: TGTGCCAGCAGTTCGGTTCTAGCGCGGCGGAGAGAGCAGTACTTC. Amino acids: CASSSVLARRREQYF.

This clonotype showed up just a few times. Since a much larger clone is just one base distant, this may be a read error. This sequence joins TRBV28 and TRBJ1-4; 10 bases line up with TRBD1. Germline values: CDR1 MDHEN, CDR2 SYDVKM. The CDR3 totals 16 residues. As DNA, the CDR3 is TGTGTCAGCAGTTTGGGGACAGGGGCAACTAATGAAAAACTGTTTTTT. This sequence encodes CVSSLGTGATNEKLFF.

Concerning this clonotype itself: Given the absence of the conserved phenylalanine or tryptophan at the CDR3 end, a read error is likely. The J gene is TRBJ2-7, the V gene TRBV4-2; D perhaps matches TRBD2 (6 bases). The CDR3 has 16 residues. Looked up from germline, CDR1 is LGHNA and CDR2 is YNFKEQ. The CDR3 region has the DNA TGCGCCAGCAGCCAAGAAGGGGCGGGATCGTCCTACGAGCAGTACCTC. It specifies CASSQEGAGSSYEQYL.

For this clonotype: At one of its ends the junction is not consistent with the germline gene, which may arise from a read error. The chain couples TRBV28 to TRBJ1-5; a weak D match, TRBD1 (5 bases). CDR1 is MDHEN and CDR2 is SYDVKM in the germline V gene. The CDR3 length is 16 residues. The CDR3, as DNA: TGTGCCAGCAGTCCGGCCGTGGGGGGTCGAAATCAGTCCCAGCATTTT. Encoded protein: CASSPAVGGRNQSQHF. Supplemented by reference TRBV28 and TRBJ1-5, the full variable domain reads DVKVTQSSRYLVKRTGEKVFLECVQDMDHENMFWYRQDPGLGLRLIYFSYDVKMKEKGDIPEGYSVSREKKERFSLILESASTNQTSMYLCASSPAVGGRNQSQHFGDGTRLSIL.

The gene calls are TRBV29-1 and TRBJ2-7, with D perhaps TRBD1 (7 bases). The V end lost 4 bases, the J end lost 6 bases, and 16 bases lay between the germline ends. This CDR3 is built from 13 residues. CDR1 and CDR2 (germline): SQVTM, ANQGSEA. The CDR3 DNA follows: TGCAGCGTTGTGCGGGACAGCTTCAGCGAGCAGTACTTC. The encoded protein is CSVVRDSFSEQYF.

This clonotype showed up just a few times. The V gene is TRBV18, the J gene TRBJ2-1, with D possibly being TRBD2 (5 bases). The germline V and J ends were trimmed by 2 bases and 9 bases, with 11 bases remaining between them. CDR1 is KGHSH, CDR2 LQKENI, per germline. The CDR3 length is 13 residues. As DNA, the CDR3 is TGTGCCAGCTCACCAGGTGGGAGTGCTGAGCAGTTCTTC. This gives the protein CASSPGGSAEQFF.

On this clonotype itself: Its ends do not fully match the called genes, so a read error is possible. The CDR3 region is CASNWDSPYKQYF. The CDR3 bases are TGTGCCAGCAACTGGGACAGCCCCTACAAGCAGTACTTC. The chain couples TRBV5-5 to TRBJ2-7; 7 nucleotides line up with TRBD1. This CDR3 contains 13 residues. Germline CDR1 SGHKS, CDR2 YYEKEE (reference sequence). Combining the CDR3 with reference TRBV5-5 and TRBJ2-7 gives the whole variable domain DAGVTQSPTHLIKTRGQQVTLRCSPISGHKSVSWYQQVLGQGPQFIFQYYEKEERGRGNFPDRFSARQFPNYSSELNVNALLLGDSALYLCASNWDSPYKQYFGPGTRLTVT.

A remark on this clonotype: This could be a read error, since a much larger clone is one nucleotide away. The chain is built from TRBV25-1 and TRBJ1-2; unclear D gene. CDR3 length: 14 residues. Germline V gene data show CDR1 as MGHDK and CDR2 as SYGVNS. The V end was cut by 5 bases, the J end by 7 bases, with 17 bases between. The CDR3 loop is CASSCDGGSGGYTF. The CDR3 DNA sequence: TGTGCCAGCAGTTGCGACGGTGGGTCTGGTGGCTACACCTTC.

In DNA, the CDR3 is TGTGTCAACCTCGGGGGGAGCTCTGGAAACACCATATATTTT. Its protein product is CVNLGGSSGNTIYF. The chain uses TRBV6-6 and TRBJ1-3, with a tentative D call TRBD1 (5 bases). Per the germline V gene, CDR1 is MNHNY and CDR2 is SVGAGI (reference sequence). The CDR3 spans 14 residues.

This clonotype was detected ten times or more. The CDR3 here is CASSLPSGLTDTQYF. Here the CDR3 DNA reads TGTGCCAGCAGTTTACCTAGCGGCCTCACAGATACGCAGTATTTT. The chain recombines TRBV28 with TRBJ2-3; 7 nucleotides match TRBD2. The length of the CDR3 is 15 residues. The germline gives CDR1 MDHEN, CDR2 SYDVKM. V gave up 2 bases and J gave up 2 bases; unmatched junction bases: 4.

The chain's CDR3 is CASRIPDRDEQFF. CDR3 in DNA: TGTGCCAGCAGAATCCCGGACCGGGATGAGCAGTTCTTC. The chain joins TRBV6-2 or TRBV6-3 to TRBJ2-1; the D is unclear. The V gene's germline CDR1 is MNHEY and CDR2 SVGEGT. The CDR3 spans 13 residues. V was cut by 6 bases and J by 8 bases, with 14 bases left in between.

The chain couples TRBV5-4 to TRBJ1-2; 7 positions agree with TRBD1. CDR1 is SGHNT, CDR2 YYREEE, per germline (reference sequence). The CDR3 covers 13 residues. As DNA, the CDR3 is TGTACCATCAGCTCACAGGGGAACTATGGCTACACCTTC. This encodes CTISSQGNYGYTF.

With regard to this clonotype: Mismatch with germline at one junction end may stem from a read error. CDR3 in amino acids: CASNRTGEWSPIHF. As DNA, the CDR3 is TGTGCCAGCAACCGGACAGGGGAGTGGTCACCCATCCACTTT. The chain joins TRBV6-2 or TRBV6-3 to TRBJ1-6, with 9 bases that match TRBD1. The CDR3 runs 14 residues. Germline lookup yields CDR1 MNHEY and CDR2 SVGEGT.

Notes on this clonotype: A much larger clonotype is one base distant, so this may be a read error. The CDR3 region is CTSSPGTSYGYTF. DNA for the CDR3: TGTACCAGCAGCCCAGGGACGAGCTATGGCTACACCTTC. The chain has TRBV7-3 and TRBJ1-2, with D possibly TRBD1 on 5 matching bases. The V gene's germline CDR1 is SGHTA and CDR2 FQGTGA. The CDR3 has 13 residues. The full variable domain, completed using reference TRBV7-3 and TRBJ1-2, is GAGVSQTPSNKVTEKGKYVELRCDPISGHTALYWYRQSLGQGPEFLIYFQGTGAADDSGLPNDRFFAVRPEGSVSTLKIQRTERGDSAVYLCTSSPGTSYGYTFGSGTRLTVV.